What follows is one T cell receptor (beta chain) and its context. Its target is not known. This sample is drawn from a study of a mutant IDH1 vaccine in newly diagnosed glioma. In the study overall: Treated individuals were about 60% male and about 38% female, averaging about 40 years of age. Earlier therapy was either radiotherapy, temozolomide, or both, and most got both. At week 35 came visit V12, and visit V13 followed at week 47.

Libraries were prepared by immunoSEQ multiplex PCR; TCRdb keeps only in-frame clonotypes and omits some of them. The sample has around 69,000 clones; around nine tenths are singletons. Noted time point: week 35, safety follow-up. Doses consisted of 300 ug of mutant IDH1 20-mer peptide each, paired with topical imiquimod. Patients came in for eight vaccinations, in weeks 1, 3, 5, 7, 11, 15, 19 and 23. The length of the CDR3 is 13 residues. Trimming took off 2 bases at V and 5 bases at J, with 7 bases between the two ends. In germline, CDR1 is SNHLY, CDR2 FYNNEI. The specimen was PBMCs, collected from a glioma patient whose treatment included an IDH1 peptide vaccine. The genes are TRBV2 and TRBJ1-5; no definite D call. The receptor comes from a man younger than 45 with glioma. The CDR3 region is CASSEWRDQPQHF. The CDR3 bases are TGTGCCAGCAGTGAATGGAGGGATCAGCCCCAGCATTTT.